A single sample is the source of the 27 T cell receptor beta chains below, sequenced in a study of T cells after somatic rescue of genetic block. The repertoire was sequenced with immunoSEQ multiplex PCR; TCRdb's copy has only in-frame clones and lacks some. The sample holds over 95,000 clones, about 93% seen once. Sequencing was performed on peripheral blood mononuclear cells (PBMCs). These receptor sequences come from a woman aged 18-29 years.

V is TRBV7-9 and J is TRBJ1-5; D gene uncertain. The CDR3 consists of 14 residues. Germline loops: CDR1 SEHNR, CDR2 FQNEAQ (reference sequence). The V end was cut by 1 base, the J end by 5 bases, with 9 bases between. The CDR3 is CASSLGAVDQPQHF. The CDR3, as DNA: TGTGCCAGCAGCTTAGGGGCAGTTGATCAGCCCCAGCATTTT.

The table lists this clone with a few counts. The rearrangement links TRBV7-9 to TRBJ1-1; D might be TRBD1 (5 bases). The CDR3 totals 13 residues. Germline loops: CDR1 SEHNR, CDR2 FQNEAQ (reference sequence). V was trimmed by 2 bases and J by 1 base, leaving 5 bases between them. In nucleotides, the CDR3 is TGTGCCAGCAGCTTAAGGGGGAACACTGAAGCTTTCTTT. It yields the protein CASSLRGNTEAFF.

The rearrangement links TRBV5-6 to TRBJ2-7; D is ambiguous. Per the germline V gene, CDR1 is SGHDT and CDR2 is YYEEEE. V dropped 1 base and J dropped 0 bases, with 8 bases sitting between them. The CDR3 loop spans 14 amino acids. CDR3 sequence reads: CASSLPGSSYEQYF. The CDR3 coding sequence is TGTGCCAGCAGCTTGCCAGGAAGCTCCTACGAGCAGTACTTC.

This clone was picked up one time. The CDR3, as DNA: TGTGCCAGCAGCGCAGGACTAGCGGGCGCGAACACCGGGGAGCTGTTTTTT. Protein product: CASSAGLAGANTGELFF. The chain is built from TRBV5-6 and TRBJ2-2; TRBD2 agrees at 11 bases. J was trimmed by 0 bases and V by 4 bases; bases with no gene match: 5. The CDR3 length is 17 residues. Germline values: CDR1 SGHDT, CDR2 YYEEEE.

J is TRBJ1-2 and V is TRBV19; no clear D. The CDR3 is made up of 14 amino acids. Trimming took off 4 bases at V and 8 bases at J, with 17 bases between the two ends. Germline assignment: CDR1 LNHDA and CDR2 SQIVND (reference sequence). DNA of the CDR3: TGTGCCAGTAGTAAGACGCTAGCCGTCGGGGGCTACACCTTC. This encodes CASSKTLAVGGYTF.

CDR3 region: CSVEEAPSYQTQYF. The CDR3 region has the DNA TGCAGCGTTGAAGAGGCTCCCAGCTACCAAACCCAGTACTTC. V is TRBV29-1 and J is TRBJ2-5; D remains ambiguous. The CDR3 consists of 14 residues. Germline V gene sequence: CDR1 SQVTM, CDR2 ANQGSEA. Trimming pared 0 bases from V and 8 bases from J, leaving 16 bases between.

This rearrangement joins TRBV5-1 to TRBJ1-2; 8 positions match TRBD1. Germline V gene sequence: CDR1 SGHRS, CDR2 YFSETQ. CDR3 length equals 15 residues. V shed 0 bases, J shed 3 bases, and the junction held 4 bases outside the gene matches. Written as DNA, the CDR3 is TGCGCCAGCAGCTTGGCCAGGGGGCGCGACTATGGCTACACCTTC. Amino acids: CASSLARGRDYGYTF.

The genes are TRBV6-1 and TRBJ2-7; perhaps TRBD1 as D (5 bases). The CDR3 is 14 residues long. Germline CDR1 reads MNHNS; CDR2 reads SASEGT. V lost 5 bases and J lost 6, with 17 bases in between. This CDR3 is CASSTSTAASEQYF. The CDR3 region has the DNA TGTGCCAGCAGTACCTCGACAGCCGCTAGCGAGCAGTACTTC.

V is TRBV30 and J is TRBJ1-1; maybe TRBD1 (5 bases). CDR1 and CDR2 (germline): GTSNPN, SVGIG (reference sequence). V lost 3 bases and J lost 11, with 13 bases in between. The CDR3 is 11 residues long. CDR3 protein: CAWRSGHRAFF. DNA for the CDR3: TGTGCCTGGAGATCAGGGCACCGGGCTTTCTTT.

The chain recombines TRBV6-5 with TRBJ2-5, with D perhaps TRBD2 (5 bases). This CDR3 comprises 12 residues. Germline CDR1 MNHEY, CDR2 SVGAGI. V was pared by 8 bases and J by 5 bases, with 12 bases between. CDR3 residues: CASARRRETQYF. CDR3 DNA: TGTGCCAGCGCGAGGAGGAGGGAGACCCAGTACTTC.

The chain is built from TRBV25-1 and TRBJ1-2; 8 bases fit TRBD1. This CDR3 spans 12 amino acids. Trimming cost V 8 bases and J 8 bases; bases outside gene matches: 7. From germline, CDR1 is MGHDK and CDR2 SYGVNS. As DNA, the CDR3 is TGTGCCAGCTTCGGACAGGGTTTCGGCTACACCTTC. It translates to CASFGQGFGYTF.

V is TRBV28 and J is TRBJ2-7, with 7 positions matching TRBD2. This CDR3 is built from 13 residues. V shed 8 bases, J shed 3 bases, and the junction held 7 bases outside the gene matches. Germline values: CDR1 MDHEN, CDR2 SYDVKM. The CDR3 DNA reads TGTGCCAGCTGCGGGGAGGGTATCTACGAGCAGTACTTC. Its protein product is CASCGEGIYEQYF.

With regard to this clone: An end of the junction does not agree with germline; a read error may underlie this. The CDR3 nucleotides are TGTGCCATAAGTGAAGCTTCAGACAATCAGCCCCAGCATTTT. This sequence encodes CAISEASDNQPQHF. This sequence joins TRBV10-3 and TRBJ1-5; D gene unclear. The CDR3 contains 14 residues. CDR1 is ENHRY and CDR2 is SYGVKD in the germline V gene.

This chain uses TRBV2 with TRBJ2-2; maybe TRBD2 (7 bases). The CDR3 runs to 16 residues. The germline gives CDR1 SNHLY, CDR2 FYNNEI. Trimming stripped 7 bases from V and 5 bases from J, with 20 bases between. The CDR3 sequence: CASILGGERVTGELFF. DNA of the CDR3: TGTGCCAGCATCTTAGGGGGGGAAAGAGTGACCGGGGAGCTGTTTTTT.

This chain links TRBV5-1 with TRBJ2-3, with 14 positions matching TRBD2. The CDR3 spans 18 residues. V lost 1 base and J lost 6; bases outside the gene matches: 10. Germline loops: CDR1 SGHRS, CDR2 YFSETQ. CDR3 nucleotide sequence: TGCGCCAGCAGCTTGAGGGGACTAGCGGGGGAGCAGGCTGATACGCAGTATTTT. Translating it yields CASSLRGLAGEQADTQYF.

V gene TRBV30 combines with J gene TRBJ1-2, with D perhaps TRBD1 (6 bases). In germline, CDR1 is GTSNPN, CDR2 SVGIG (reference sequence). The V gene lost 5 bases and the J gene lost 7 bases, with 23 bases spanning the gap. The CDR3 length is 15 residues. CDR3 sequence reads: CAWYRVTWQLSGYTF. CDR3 nucleotide sequence: TGTGCCTGGTACAGGGTTACCTGGCAACTTTCTGGCTACACCTTC. The whole variable domain, filled in from reference TRBV30 and TRBJ1-2, reads SQTIHQWPATLVQPVGSPLSLECTVEGTSNPNLYWYRQAAGRGLQLLFYSVGIGQISSEVPQNLSASRPQDRQFILSSKKLLLSDSGFYLCAWYRVTWQLSGYTFGSGTRLTVV.

In its sample, this clone was seen a few times. This rearrangement joins TRBV5-5 to TRBJ1-1, with D hard to call. The V gene lost 4 bases and the J gene lost 1 base, with 11 bases spanning the gap. CDR1 and CDR2 from the germline V gene are SGHKS and YYEKEE (reference sequence). The CDR3 is 14 amino acids. CDR3 amino acids: CASSTDERNTEAFF. CDR3 DNA: TGTGCCAGCAGCACAGACGAGCGGAACACTGAAGCTTTCTTT.

This clone came up once. This chain's CDR3 is CASSLVDDRGGYTF. CDR3 DNA: TGTGCCAGCAGCTTGGTCGACGATCGAGGGGGCTACACCTTC. The chain employs TRBV5-6 and TRBJ1-2; D gene unclear. Trimming removed 0 bases from V and 8 bases from J, with 14 bases in between. The CDR3 covers 14 residues. Germline V lookup: CDR1 SGHDT, CDR2 YYEEEE.

This chain uses TRBV2 with TRBJ2-1; 10 bases match TRBD2. Trimming removed 6 bases from V and 10 bases from J; junction bases left unmatched: 6. Germline loops: CDR1 SNHLY, CDR2 FYNNEI. The length of the CDR3 is 13 residues. CDR3 region: CASSRISGGEQFF. The CDR3 region has the DNA TGTGCCAGCAGCCGGATTAGCGGGGGGGAGCAGTTCTTC.

V is TRBV7-8 and J is TRBJ2-5, with D possibly matching TRBD2 (6 bases). From germline, CDR1 is SGHVS and CDR2 FQNEAQ. Trimming stripped 6 bases from V and 1 base from J, with 15 bases between. This CDR3 region has 15 residues. The CDR3 sequence is CASRSGVAAQETQYF. CDR3 sequence (DNA): TGTGCCAGCAGGTCCGGGGTAGCGGCCCAAGAGACCCAGTACTTC.

The chain carries TRBV10-3 and TRBJ1-2, with D maybe TRBD1 (6 bases). In germline, CDR1 is ENHRY, CDR2 SYGVKD. The CDR3 runs 16 residues. Trimming left V 11 bases short and J 2 bases short, with 24 bases between. This chain's CDR3 is CAAGSGAADRNYGYTF. The CDR3 nucleotides read TGTGCCGCGGGTTCGGGGGCGGCCGACCGCAACTATGGCTACACCTTC.

The chain couples TRBV18 to TRBJ2-7, with 10 bases lining up with TRBD2. CDR3 length: 15 residues. The V and J ends lost 3 bases and 2 bases, in that order; junction bases with no gene match: 4. Looked up from germline, CDR1 is KGHSH and CDR2 is LQKENI. Here the CDR3 DNA reads TGTGCCAGCTCACCCACTAGCGGGGTTACCTACGAGCAGTACTTC. This encodes CASSPTSGVTYEQYF.

This clone was picked up one time. The chain is built from TRBV5-1 and TRBJ1-1; D is uncertain. Germline CDR1 reads SGHRS; CDR2 reads YFSETQ. This CDR3 region has 14 residues. V lost 2 bases and J lost 4, with 12 bases in between. Written as DNA, the CDR3 is TGCGCCAGCAGCTTCGGGTCCTTGGGCACTGAAGCTTTCTTT. This sequence encodes CASSFGSLGTEAFF.

The J gene is TRBJ1-5, the V gene TRBV27, with a tentative D call TRBD1 (5 bases). V gave up 5 bases and J gave up 9 bases, with 26 bases separating them. The CDR3 contains 17 residues. The V gene's germline CDR1 is MNHEY and CDR2 SMNVEV (reference sequence). The CDR3 region is CASSPDPGTVFDWPQHF. CDR3 sequence (DNA): TGTGCCAGCAGTCCCGACCCCGGGACCGTTTTTGATTGGCCCCAGCATTTT.

In DNA form, the CDR3 reads TGTGCCAGCAGTTACTTGGACAGCAATCAGCCCCAGCATTTT. It codes for CASSYLDSNQPQHF. The chain couples TRBV6-6 to TRBJ1-5; D ambiguous. CDR1 and CDR2 (germline): MNHNY, SVGAGI (reference sequence). The CDR3 loop spans 14 amino acids. V lost 1 base, J lost 1 base, and 5 bases lay in between.

In this sample, this clone turned up once. This chain joins TRBV6-6 and TRBJ2-3, with 9 bases matching TRBD1. CDR3 size: 16 residues. Unmatched junction bases numbered 4, after V lost 2 bases and J lost 1 base. Germline CDR1 is MNHNY and CDR2 is SVGAGI (reference sequence). The DNA for the CDR3 is TGTGCCAGCAGTTACCCACAGGGGGCTGGCACAGATACGCAGTATTTT. It translates to CASSYPQGAGTDTQYF.

The CDR3 coding sequence is TGTGCCAGCAGCTTGGACGGGAGGAAAAACACCGGGGAGCTGTTTTTT. This encodes CASSLDGRKNTGELFF. This chain uses TRBV5-4 with TRBJ2-2; 7 bases match TRBD2. The length of the CDR3 is 16 residues. Per germline, CDR1 SGHNT and CDR2 YYREEE (reference sequence). Trimming removed 0 bases from V and 2 bases from J; junction bases left unmatched: 4.